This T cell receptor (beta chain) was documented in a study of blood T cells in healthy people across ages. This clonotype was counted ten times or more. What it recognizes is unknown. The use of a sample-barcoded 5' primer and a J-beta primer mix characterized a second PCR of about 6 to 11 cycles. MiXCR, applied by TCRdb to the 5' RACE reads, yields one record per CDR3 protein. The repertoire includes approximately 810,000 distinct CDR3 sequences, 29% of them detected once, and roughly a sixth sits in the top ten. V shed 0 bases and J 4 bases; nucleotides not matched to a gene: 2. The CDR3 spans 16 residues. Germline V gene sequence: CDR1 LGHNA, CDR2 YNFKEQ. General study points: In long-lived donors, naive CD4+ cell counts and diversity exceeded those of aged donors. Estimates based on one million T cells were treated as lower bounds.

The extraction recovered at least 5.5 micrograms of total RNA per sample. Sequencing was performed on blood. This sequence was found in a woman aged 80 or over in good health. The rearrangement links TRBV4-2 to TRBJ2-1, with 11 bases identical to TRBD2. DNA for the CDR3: TGTGCCAGCAGCCAAGAGCCTAGCGGGGGGTACAATGAGCAGTTCTTC. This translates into CASSQEPSGGYNEQFF.